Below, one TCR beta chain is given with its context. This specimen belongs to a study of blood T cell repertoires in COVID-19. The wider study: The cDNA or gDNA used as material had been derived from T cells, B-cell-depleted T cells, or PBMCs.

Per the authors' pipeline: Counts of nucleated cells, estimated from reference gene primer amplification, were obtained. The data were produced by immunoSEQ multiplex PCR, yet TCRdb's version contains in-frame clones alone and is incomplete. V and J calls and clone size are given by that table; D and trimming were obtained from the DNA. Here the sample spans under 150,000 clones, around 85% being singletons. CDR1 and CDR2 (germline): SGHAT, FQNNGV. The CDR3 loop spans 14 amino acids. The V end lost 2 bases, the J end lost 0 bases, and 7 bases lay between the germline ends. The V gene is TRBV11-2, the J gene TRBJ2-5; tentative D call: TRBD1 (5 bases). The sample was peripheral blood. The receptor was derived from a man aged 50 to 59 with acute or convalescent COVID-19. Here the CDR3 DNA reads TGTGCCAGCAGCTTAAACAGGAACCAAGAGACCCAGTACTTC. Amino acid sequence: CASSLNRNQETQYF.